The subject of this entry is one T cell receptor (beta chain). There is no known antigen for this receptor. No much larger clone exists at a distance of one base, and base qualities are not known. TCRbeta CDR3 regions were amplified from genomic DNA by means of the immunoSEQ Assay, a bias-controlled multiplex PCR. The paper's processing steps were these. Nucleated cell counts per sample were estimated from amplification of reference gene primers within the assay. To quantify the absolute abundance of each unique TCRbeta CDR3 rearrangement, sequence reads were collapsed and filtered. Productive Simpson clonality was computed per sample as the square root of Simpson's diversity index over productive rearrangements. As stored in TCRdb, this immuneACCESS dataset retains in-frame rearrangements with V and J assigned. A fraction of the clones does not appear; measured against another copy, unresolved V genes explain less than half of the discrepancy, and the remainder lacks a known reason. V, J and clone size are those of that table, while D and trimming were read from the DNA. In this sample the table shows about 130,000 clones, 90% of which occur a single time. The ten largest clones add up to roughly 4.8% of the sample.

This record comes from a study of blood T cell repertoires in COVID-19 (dated by TCRdb to the early 2020s). Looking at the study overall: Samples covering the acute and convalescent phases of COVID-19 were provided by collaborators in the United States, Italy and Spain. A freely available public database, intended as a resource for researchers studying the immune response to SARS-CoV-2, is where the repertoires were released. The prospective study material was composed of cDNA or gDNA derived from T cells, B-cell-depleted T cells, or PBMCs. The sample metadata nearly always contained a de-identified subject ID, COVID-19 status, age in years and sex. The dataset comprised deeply sampled blood TCRbeta repertoires from subjects exposed to, actively infected with, or recovered from COVID-19. The samples were drawn from two sources: the first 160 participants of the ongoing ImmuneRACE study, and 1,000 to 1,500 subjects contributed by 6 global collaborators. HLA class I and class II types, where available, came from metadata supplied by the sample provider rather than from assay-based typing. Points the paper makes about the study in general: How much clinical and demographic metadata was included differed by source and by participant, and the metadata was provided uncurated.

The CDR3 sequence holds 14 residues, the cysteine and phenylalanine included. CDR3 DNA is the only sequence kept; it has 42 bases, read in frame from the first base. The junction carries 8 bases between V and J, which are trimmed by 0 bases and 2 bases respectively. CDR1 and CDR2 are drawn from the germline V gene: SGHRS, YFSETQ. In Seattle, one collaborating source enrolled patients while the infection was active and tracked those patients longitudinally over the course of disease. Whole blood was collected in K2EDTA tubes by collaborating institutions according to the institutions' own protocols. Collaborator samples were shipped for TCRbeta analysis as frozen whole blood, isolated PBMCs, or DNA extracted from either sample type.

The sequence was collected from a man in his sixties with COVID-19, enrolled during active disease. The sequenced sample was peripheral blood. This receptor chain uses TRBV5-1 and TRBJ1-1; confidence is insufficient to name the D gene. The CDR3 is CASSLVTDNTEAFF. The DNA sequence is given as TGCGCCAGCAGCTTGGTCACAGATAACACTGAAGCTTTCTTT.